This TCR beta chain was sequenced during a study of blood T cells in healthy people across ages. This clonotype was counted only a few times. Next came a second PCR, run for about 7 to 12 cycles, which used a sample-barcoded 5' primer along with a J-beta primer mix. From the 5' RACE reads, TCRdb called clonotypes with MiXCR, one entry per CDR3 protein. The sample lists 1.5 million or so distinct CDR3 sequences, roughly 40% seen once, with approximately 7.9% in the top ten. The specimen sequenced was blood. The TCR originated in a woman younger than 35 in good health.

The CDR3 spells CASSQEGTSGLTYEQYF. The CDR3 nucleotides read TGCGCCAGCAGCCAAGAGGGAACTAGCGGGCTTACCTACGAGCAGTACTTC. V and J are TRBV4-1 and TRBJ2-7, with 9 positions matching TRBD2. CDR3 length equals 17 residues. Per germline, CDR1 MGHRA and CDR2 YSYEKL. V shed 0 bases, J shed 2 bases, and the junction held 8 bases outside the gene matches.